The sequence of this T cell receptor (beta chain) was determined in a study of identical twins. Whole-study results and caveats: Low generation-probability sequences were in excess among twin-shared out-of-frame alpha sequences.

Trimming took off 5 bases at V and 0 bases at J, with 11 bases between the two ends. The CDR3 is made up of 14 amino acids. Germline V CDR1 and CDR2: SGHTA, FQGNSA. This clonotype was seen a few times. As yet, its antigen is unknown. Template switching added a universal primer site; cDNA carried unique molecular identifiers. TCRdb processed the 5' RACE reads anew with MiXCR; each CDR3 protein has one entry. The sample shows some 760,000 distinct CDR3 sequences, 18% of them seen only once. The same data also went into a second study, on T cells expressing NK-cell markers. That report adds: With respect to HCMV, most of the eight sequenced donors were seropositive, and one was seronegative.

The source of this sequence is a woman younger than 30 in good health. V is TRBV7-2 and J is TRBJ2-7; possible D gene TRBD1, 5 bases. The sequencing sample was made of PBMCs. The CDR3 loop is CASSPTDPSYEQYF. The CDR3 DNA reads TGTGCCAGCAGCCCGACAGACCCCTCCTACGAGCAGTACTTC.